This T cell receptor beta chain was found in a study of T cell changes during pregnancy in multiple sclerosis. The junction had 7 bases not matched to a gene; V was cut back by 0 bases and J by 7 bases. There are 15 residues in the CDR3. Germline loops: CDR1 SGHRS, CDR2 YFSETQ. Using immunoSEQ multiplex PCR, the repertoire was profiled, and TCRdb retains in-frame clones only, with some absent. The sample lists 35,000 to 45,000 clones, roughly nine tenths occurring once. J is TRBJ2-7 and V is TRBV5-1; TRBD2 matches 10 bases. This sequence was found in a female donor with multiple sclerosis, enrolled in a pregnancy study. Sequences were derived from CD4+ T cells from peripheral blood mononuclear cells, sampled before pregnancy. This chain's CDR3 is CASSLAVAAGGEQYF. DNA for the CDR3: TGCGCCAGCAGCTTGGCCGTTGCAGCGGGGGGGGAGCAGTACTTC. Full variable domain (rest looked up from reference TRBV5-1 and TRBJ2-7): KAGVTQTPRYLIKTRGQQVTLSCSPISGHRSVSWYQQTPGQGLQFLFEYFSETQRNKGNFPGRFSGRQFSNSRSEMNVSTLELGDSALYLCASSLAVAAGGEQYFGPGTRLTVT.